This T cell receptor beta chain was sequenced for a study of blood T cells in healthy people across ages. The CDR3 covers 17 residues. J lost 2 bases, V lost 0 bases, and 10 bases had no gene match. Germline CDR1 and CDR2: LNHNV and YYDKDF (reference sequence). Study findings and constraints: A roughly linear age-dependent decrease characterized TCR beta diversity per million T cells. For the donors, CMV status was unknown and possibly confounded expanded clonotype changes. Diversity of TCR beta correlated strongly with naive T cell percentage.

Next came a second PCR, run for about 6 to 11 cycles, which used a sample-barcoded 5' primer along with a J-beta primer mix. From each sample, at least 2.5 million paired-end reads containing CDR3 were obtained. TCRdb recomputed calls from the 5' RACE reads with MiXCR, one row per CDR3 protein. The table has fewer than 800,000 distinct CDR3 sequences, around 48% seen once. With regard to this clonotype: Its antigen is as yet unknown. A single base separates this from a much larger clone, so it may be a read error.

Material for sequencing was blood. The sequence was obtained from a woman aged 55 to 70 in good health. The J gene is TRBJ2-7, the V gene TRBV15; 7 bases map to TRBD2. CDR3: CATSRDRELASTYEQYF. CDR3 in DNA: TGTGCCACCAGCAGAGATAGGGAACTAGCGTCTACCTACGAGCAGTACTTC.